One sample yielded the 21 T cell receptor beta chains listed below, sequenced in a study of cytomegalovirus exposure and HLA in healthy donors. Primers for the PCR totalled 60 Vbeta and 13 Jbeta. This table comes from immunoSEQ multiplex PCR, and its TCRdb copy is limited to in-frame clones, with some not included. In the table there are about 200,000 clones, 82% of which are singletons. The sequenced material came from PBMCs. These receptors all come from a woman aged 45-65 years in good health and CMV-seropositive.

This clone has a handful of counts. CDR3 sequence: CASSLRPSGANVLTF. The CDR3 bases are TGTGCCAGCAGCTTGCGGCCCTCTGGGGCCAACGTCCTGACTTTC. V and J are TRBV13 and TRBJ2-6; unclear D gene. V shed 3 bases and J shed 0 bases, with 6 bases lying between them. This CDR3 contains 15 residues. Germline V gene sequence: CDR1 PRHDT, CDR2 FYEKMQ (reference sequence).

The chain employs TRBV9 and TRBJ2-3; 12 positions match TRBD2. This CDR3 spans 16 amino acids. After removal of 2 bases from V and 3 bases from J, the junction contained 4 bases not matched to a gene. Germline V gene data show CDR1 as SGDLS and CDR2 as YYNGEE. CDR3 amino acids: CASSVPSGGATDTQYF. CDR3 bases: TGTGCCAGCAGCGTGCCTAGCGGGGGGGCGACAGATACGCAGTATTTT.

The chain is built from TRBV28 and TRBJ2-3; 8 bases align to TRBD2. CDR3 length equals 21 residues. V lost 6 bases and J lost 2; bases outside the gene matches: 25. Germline-derived CDR1 and CDR2 are MDHEN and SYDVKM. The CDR3 here is CASSILAVRLYHREYTDTQYF. The CDR3 DNA sequence: TGTGCCAGCAGCATACTAGCGGTAAGACTTTATCACAGGGAATACACAGATACGCAGTATTTT.

This clone was observed a few times. The V call is TRBV19, the J call TRBJ2-2; D is perhaps TRBD1 (6 bases). The CDR3 runs 14 residues. The V end lost 9 bases, the J end lost 5 bases, and 16 bases lay between the germline ends. Per germline, CDR1 LNHDA and CDR2 SQIVND (reference sequence). The CDR3, as DNA: TGTGCCAGCTCCAGACAGGCAGGAACCGGGGAGCTGTTTTTT. This codes for CASSRQAGTGELFF.

The chain combines TRBV5-6 with TRBJ1-1; D gene unclear. This CDR3 spans 16 amino acids. CDR1 is SGHDT, CDR2 YYEEEE, per germline. Trimming removed 3 bases at V and 5 bases at J, with 20 bases between. The CDR3, as DNA: TGTGCCAGCAGCTACCATCCCCGCGGCCCGAGTACTGAAGCTTTCTTT. Protein sequence: CASSYHPRGPSTEAFF. The entire variable domain, with the rest obtained from reference TRBV5-6 and TRBJ1-1, is as follows: DAGVTQSPTHLIKTRGQQVTLRCSPKSGHDTVSWYQQALGQGPQFIFQYYEEEERQRGNFPDRFSGHQFPNYSSELNVNALLLGDSALYLCASSYHPRGPSTEAFFGQGTRLTVV.

V is TRBV23-1 and J is TRBJ2-7, with 9 bases identical to TRBD1. TRBV23-1 is known as an ORF, though its function is uncertain. V gave up 2 bases and J gave up 2 bases; unmatched junction bases: 7. The CDR3 sequence is 16 residues long. This CDR3 is CASSQTGQGNTYEQYF. As DNA, the CDR3 is TGCGCCAGCAGTCAAACGGGACAGGGAAACACCTACGAGCAGTACTTC.

The CDR3 sequence is CASSPPVGGLREQYF. The CDR3 DNA reads TGTGCCAGCTCACCTCCTGTCGGGGGTCTGCGCGAGCAGTACTTC. J is TRBJ2-7 and V is TRBV18; tentative D call: TRBD2 (6 bases). Germline assignment: CDR1 KGHSH and CDR2 LQKENI. Trimming removed 3 bases from V and 6 bases from J, with 18 bases in between. This CDR3 spans 15 amino acids.

Concerning this clone: A read error may produce the germline difference seen at one junction end. The rearrangement links TRBV7-9 to TRBJ2-5; 8 bases map to TRBD1. Germline CDR1 SEHNR, CDR2 FQNEAQ (reference sequence). This CDR3 comprises 15 residues. The CDR3 is CSSSLQGAGEETQYF. CDR3 coding DNA: TGTTCCAGCAGCCTGCAGGGGGCTGGAGAAGAGACCCAGTACTTC.

V gene TRBV5-6 combines with J gene TRBJ2-2; 7 bases match TRBD2. This CDR3 comprises 14 residues. The germline V gene has CDR1 SGHDT and CDR2 YYEEEE. V shed 0 bases and J 6 bases; nucleotides not matched to a gene: 2. The CDR3 sequence: CASSLAAGAGELFF. The CDR3 DNA sequence: TGTGCCAGCAGCTTGGCTGCGGGAGCCGGGGAGCTGTTTTTT.

The chain has TRBV19 and TRBJ1-4; 10 bases match TRBD1. The germline V gene has CDR1 LNHDA and CDR2 SQIVND (reference sequence). This CDR3 has 13 residues. V trimming: 6 bases; J trimming: 14 bases; junction bases outside the gene matches: 9. The CDR3 reads CASSGQGVNRLFF. CDR3 nucleotides: TGTGCCAGTAGCGGACAGGGGGTGAACCGCCTGTTTTTT. The variable domain in full, completed from reference TRBV19 and TRBJ1-4, reads DGGITQSPKYLFRKEGQNVTLSCEQNLNHDAMYWYRQDPGQGLRLIYYSQIVNDFQKGDIAEGYSVSREKKESFPLTVTSAQKNPTAFYLCASSGQGVNRLFFGSGTQLSVL.

The J gene is TRBJ1-2, the V gene TRBV14; 8 bases fit TRBD1. Trimming cost V 4 bases and J 5 bases; bases outside gene matches: 9. The germline gives CDR1 SGHDN, CDR2 FVKESK. This CDR3 spans 15 amino acids. The CDR3 region has the DNA TGTGCCAGCAGCCTTACCTGGACAGGGAGTTATGGCTACACCTTC. Protein sequence: CASSLTWTGSYGYTF.

The chain links TRBV4-2 to TRBJ2-7; TRBD2 agrees at 11 bases. The CDR3 spans 15 residues. Losses at the gene ends were 2 bases for V and 3 bases for J; bases not matched to a gene: 3. The germline V gene has CDR1 LGHNA and CDR2 YNFKEQ. In DNA, the CDR3 is TGTGCCAGCAGCCAATCCGGGACTAGCGGCTACGAGCAGTACTTC. Amino acid sequence: CASSQSGTSGYEQYF.

V gene TRBV7-6 combines with J gene TRBJ2-5, with D maybe TRBD2 (6 bases). Germline CDR1 is SGHVS and CDR2 is FNYEAQ. The CDR3 contains 17 residues. Trimming took 1 base from V and 4 from J, leaving 19 bases between them. CDR3 sequence reads: CASSLGSGGTWGETQYF. In nucleotides, the CDR3 is TGTGCCAGCAGCTTAGGGTCCGGCGGGACCTGGGGAGAGACCCAGTACTTC.

The gene calls are TRBV5-1 and TRBJ1-2; no clear D gene. Germline V gene lookup returns CDR1 SGHRS and CDR2 YFSETQ. Trimming removed 2 bases from V and 6 bases from J, with 8 bases in between. There are 12 residues in the CDR3. The CDR3 nucleotides are TGCGCCAGCAGCTTCTCCCTTGATGGCTACACCTTC. Its protein product is CASSFSLDGYTF.

V usage is TRBV4-1 and J usage is TRBJ2-2; 13 nucleotides agree with TRBD2. V trimming: 1 base; J trimming: 6 bases; junction bases outside the gene matches: 2. This CDR3 contains 16 residues. Germline values: CDR1 MGHRA, CDR2 YSYEKL. The CDR3 spells CASSQALAGGAGELFF. In DNA, the CDR3 is TGCGCCAGCAGCCAAGCACTAGCGGGAGGGGCCGGGGAGCTGTTTTTT.

The chain employs TRBV7-9 and TRBJ1-4; 8 positions match TRBD1. The CDR3 totals 17 residues. Germline CDR1 reads SEHNR; CDR2 reads FQNEAQ (reference sequence). V was clipped by 3 bases and J by 2 bases; unmatched bases: 8. The CDR3 DNA reads TGTGCCAGCAGCTTTCGGACAGGGACTTCTACTAATGAAAAACTGTTTTTT. The encoded protein is CASSFRTGTSTNEKLFF.

The V gene is TRBV4-1, the J gene TRBJ1-2; TRBD1 matches at 7 bases. The CDR3 loop spans 14 amino acids. V gave up 4 bases and J gave up 4 bases; unmatched junction bases: 6. The V gene's germline CDR1 is MGHRA and CDR2 YSYEKL. The CDR3 nucleotides read TGCGCCAGCAGCCTTCAGACAGGGCCCTATGGCTACACCTTC. As protein: CASSLQTGPYGYTF.

The chain recombines TRBV28 with TRBJ2-1; TRBD2 aligns across 7 bases. CDR1 is MDHEN and CDR2 is SYDVKM in the germline V gene. V was clipped by 6 bases and J by 10 bases; unmatched bases: 15. The CDR3 covers 15 residues. This CDR3 is CASSPSGEGPREQFF. The CDR3 bases are TGTGCCAGCAGCCCTTCCGGGGAGGGACCCAGGGAGCAGTTCTTC.

The V gene is TRBV28, the J gene TRBJ1-5, with D tentatively TRBD1 (6 bases). The V gene lost 2 bases and the J gene lost 4 bases, with 18 bases spanning the gap. Germline V CDR1 and CDR2: MDHEN, SYDVKM. This CDR3 has 17 residues. CDR3 nucleotide sequence: TGTGCCAGCAGTTTACCCCTCGGGGGAGGGGGGAATCAGCCCCAGCATTTT. It is translated as CASSLPLGGGGNQPQHF.

The chain combines TRBV5-4 with TRBJ2-7; weak D call: TRBD1 (5 bases). V was pared by 1 base and J by 0 bases, with 8 bases between. Germline V gene data show CDR1 as SGHNT and CDR2 as YYREEE (reference sequence). The CDR3 has 14 residues. The CDR3 coding sequence is TGTGCCAGCAGCTTGTGGGGCGGCTCCTACGAGCAGTACTTC. Protein sequence: CASSLWGGSYEQYF.

This clone was detected a few times. V gene TRBV28 combines with J gene TRBJ2-7; tentative D call: TRBD2 (5 bases). The V end was cut by 7 bases, the J end by 9 bases, with 7 bases between. The CDR3 loop spans 9 amino acids. Looked up from germline, CDR1 is MDHEN and CDR2 is SYDVKM. The CDR3 nucleotides read TGTGCCAGCAAACGGGGGCAGTACTTC. It specifies CASKRGQYF.